Listed below are T cell receptor beta chains from one sample, sequenced in a study of blood T cell repertoires in COVID-19. Generated by immunoSEQ multiplex PCR, the TCRdb table keeps only in-frame clones and is missing some. Of around 310,000 clones detected, about 87% appear once; the ten largest clones hold about 4.7%. The sequencing input was PBMCs or T cells enriched from blood (not recorded which). These TCRs come from a man aged 25 to 40 who had recovered from COVID-19. Both conserved end residues are part of each CDR3. Each record gives: D gene, clone size, V gene, J gene, CDR3 DNA, CDR3 protein. A D gene is named only where the DNA matches it firmly. Clone sizes are given selectively: once, few, many, or a class where the clone is expanded.

d_gene: -; abundance: -; v_gene: TRBV19; j_gene: TRBJ1-1; CDR3nt: TGTGCCAGTAGCAGCGACAGAAACACTGAAGCTTTCTTT; CDR3aa: CASSSDRNTEAFF
d_gene: TRBD1; abundance: -; v_gene: TRBV9; j_gene: TRBJ2-7; CDR3nt: TGTGCCAGCAGCGTAGCTCCTGGGACAGCATACGAGCAGTACTTC; CDR3aa: CASSVAPGTAYEQYF
d_gene: -; abundance: -; v_gene: TRBV29-1; j_gene: TRBJ2-3; CDR3nt: TGCAGCGTTCCCAGGGGTGGCACAGATACGCAGTATTTT; CDR3aa: CSVPRGGTDTQYF
d_gene: -; abundance: few; v_gene: TRBV18; j_gene: TRBJ1-2; CDR3nt: TGTGCCAGCTCGCTACAGGTTTATGGCTACACCTTC; CDR3aa: CASSLQVYGYTF
d_gene: -; abundance: -; v_gene: TRBV6-5; j_gene: TRBJ1-5; CDR3nt: TGTGCCAGCAAGACACTCACATTTGATCAGCCCCAGCATTTT; CDR3aa: CASKTLTFDQPQHF
d_gene: TRBD1; abundance: -; v_gene: TRBV15; j_gene: TRBJ1-2; CDR3nt: TGTGCCACCAGCAGAGAAGGGGCAGGGGGCGCGAGTCTCTCTGGCTACACCTTC; CDR3aa: CATSREGAGGASLSGYTF
d_gene: TRBD1; abundance: -; v_gene: TRBV27; j_gene: TRBJ1-4; CDR3nt: TGTGCCAGCAGTCCAACCCGGGACAGGGACGAAAAACTGTTTTTT; CDR3aa: CASSPTRDRDEKLFF
d_gene: TRBD1; abundance: few; v_gene: TRBV13; j_gene: TRBJ2-1; CDR3nt: TGTGCCAGCAGCTCCCGGACAGGGGGCTTTTATTACAATGAGCAGTTCTTC; CDR3aa: CASSSRTGGFYYNEQFF
d_gene: TRBD1; abundance: -; v_gene: TRBV7-9; j_gene: TRBJ1-2; CDR3nt: TGTGCCAGCAGTTCCGGGACAGGGATCTATGGCTACACCTTC; CDR3aa: CASSSGTGIYGYTF
d_gene: TRBD1; abundance: -; v_gene: TRBV29-1; j_gene: TRBJ1-4; CDR3nt: TGCAGCGTGGGGGACAGGGTGGGAGAAAAACTGTTTTTT; CDR3aa: CSVGDRVGEKLFF
d_gene: TRBD1; abundance: few; v_gene: TRBV5-1; j_gene: TRBJ2-1; CDR3nt: TGCGCCAGCAGCTTGGAAGGACAGGGGGCTTTAAAGGTTGACAATGAGCAGTTCTTC; CDR3aa: CASSLEGQGALKVDNEQFF
d_gene: -; abundance: once; v_gene: TRBV27; j_gene: TRBJ1-1; CDR3nt: TGTGCCAGCGGGGCGGAGATGAACACTGAAGCTTTCTTT; CDR3aa: CASGAEMNTEAFF
d_gene: TRBD1; abundance: -; v_gene: TRBV10-1; j_gene: TRBJ1-2; CDR3nt: TGCGCCAGCAGGGGACAGAACTTCTATGGCTACACCTTC; CDR3aa: CASRGQNFYGYTF
d_gene: -; abundance: once; v_gene: TRBV9; j_gene: TRBJ1-4; CDR3nt: TGTGCCAGCAGCGTGCGGGCTTGGGAAAAACTGTTTTTT; CDR3aa: CASSVRAWEKLFF
d_gene: TRBD1; abundance: -; v_gene: TRBV5-1; j_gene: TRBJ1-1; CDR3nt: TGCGCCAGCAGCGAGGGACAGGGGCCGGCCGAAGCTTTCTTT; CDR3aa: CASSEGQGPAEAFF
d_gene: TRBD1; abundance: -; v_gene: TRBV5-1; j_gene: TRBJ2-7; CDR3nt: TGCGCCAGCAGCTTGGGAGGGACAGGGCCCGAGCAGTACTTC; CDR3aa: CASSLGGTGPEQYF
d_gene: -; abundance: -; v_gene: TRBV7-9; j_gene: TRBJ1-5; CDR3nt: TGTGCCAGCAGCTCCTCTCGGGGTAGCAATCAGCCCCAGCATTTT; CDR3aa: CASSSSRGSNQPQHF
d_gene: -; abundance: -; v_gene: TRBV3-1/TRBV3-2; j_gene: TRBJ1-2; CDR3nt: TGTGCCAGCAGCCAAGACAGGGTTGGGGGCTACACCTTC; CDR3aa: CASSQDRVGGYTF